This TCR beta chain is from a study of shared T cell receptors in the human thymus. Here immunoSEQ multiplex PCR was the method, and the copy in TCRdb shows in-frame clones only, minus some. The sample lists approximately 760,000 clones; over 75% were seen once. This CDR3 spans 14 amino acids. The ends lost 1 base at V and 7 bases at J; junction bases unmatched: 3. Germline V CDR1 and CDR2: LNHDA, SQIVND (reference sequence). This clone was observed a few times. This sample was shared with a second study, whose subject was human thymus T cells. According to that study: The people who donated were healthy Finnish babies having corrective surgery for congenital heart defects. Resections that were taken during corrective heart surgery supplied the thymus tissue. Thymic and blood repertoires appeared to display a bias in their usage of V and J genes. There were highly overlapping thymic repertoires among unrelated individuals, as related research reported.

The specimen sequenced was thymocytes. This sequence was found in a girl under three years old with a congenital heart defect. V gene TRBV19 combines with J gene TRBJ2-1; 8 bases line up with TRBD1. CDR3 sequence (DNA): TGTGCCAGTAGTATAGCAACAGGGGGGAATGAGCAGTTCTTC. As protein: CASSIATGGNEQFF.